The rows below give T cell receptor beta chains drawn from one sample of a study of Graves' ophthalmopathy and Graves' hyperthyroidism. TCRdb itself ran the multiplex PCR reads through MiXCR, one entry per CDR3 protein. Here the sample spans about 620,000 distinct CDR3 sequences, 20% to 25% being singletons. Sequencing was carried out using peripheral blood. These receptors came from a woman aged 18-29 years with stable Graves' hyperthyroidism. Some clones in this sample may be carry-over from other donors' samples. CDR3s include the opening cysteine and the closing phenylalanine or tryptophan. D genes are given only for firm matches. The listing skips clone size in some rows; elsewhere it reads once, few, many or a size class.

j_gene | v_gene | abundance | d_gene | CDR3nt | CDR3aa
TRBJ1-1 | TRBV6-2/TRBV6-3 | . | . | TGTGCCAGCACCCTTCGTCAGGGGACTGAAGCTTTCTTT | CASTLRQGTEAFF
TRBJ2-7 | TRBV5-6 | . | . | TGTGCCAGCAGCGATAGTCCAGGGTACGAGCAGTACTTC | CASSDSPGYEQYF
TRBJ2-7 | TRBV29-1 | . | . | TGCAGCGTTGCAGAACACACCTACGAGCAGTACTTC | CSVAEHTYEQYF
TRBJ2-5 | TRBV13 | many | . | TGTGCCAGCAGCCCTCCGGCGGGGACCCAGTACTTC | CASSPPAGTQYF
TRBJ1-1 | TRBV28 | . | . | TGTGCCAGCAGCTCCCCGTACACTGAAGCTTTCTTT | CASSSPYTEAFF
TRBJ1-1 | TRBV27 | . | . | TGTGCCAGCAGTTTATCGACACTCCTTGGCACTGAAGCTTTCTTT | CASSLSTLLGTEAFF
TRBJ1-1 | TRBV6-1 | many | . | TGTGCCAGCAAAATAGACAGTATGAACACTGAAGCTTTCTTT | CASKIDSMNTEAFF
TRBJ2-7 | TRBV5-1 | many | . | TGCGCCAGCCACGCCGACGGTTCCTACGAGCAGTACTTC | CASHADGSYEQYF
TRBJ1-5 | TRBV2 | few | . | TGTGCCAGCAGTGAAGATCTAACCCGATGGGAAGACATCAGCAATCAGCCCCAGCATTTT | CASSEDLTRWEDISNQPQHF
TRBJ1-5 | TRBV15 | many | . | TGTGCCACCAGCAGGGGCCAAGCCAATCAGCCCCAGCATTTT | CATSRGQANQPQHF
TRBJ1-2 | TRBV28 | many | . | TGTGCCAGCAGTTCCTCCGGGGGTGACTATGGCTACACCTTC | CASSSSGGDYGYTF
TRBJ2-7 | TRBV20-1 | many | TRBD1 | TGCAGTGCTGGGGACAGGGGGGAGTCCTACGAGCAGTACTTC | CSAGDRGESYEQYF
TRBJ2-7 | TRBV11-1 | . | . | TGTGCCAGCAGCTTGGGCGGGACTGGGAAATACGAGCAGTACTTC | CASSLGGTGKYEQYF
TRBJ2-5 | TRBV7-9 | many | TRBD2 | TGTGCCAGCAGTCTAGGGACTAGCGGGGAGACCCAGTACTTC | CASSLGTSGETQYF
TRBJ2-3 | TRBV30 | . | TRBD2 | TGTGCCTGGGGGAGGGGGACTAGCGGCACAGATACGCAGTATTTT | CAWGRGTSGTDTQYF
TRBJ1-2 | TRBV10-1 | few | TRBD1 | TGCGCCAGCAGTGGACAGGGAGGGCGCGGCTACACCTTC | CASSGQGGRGYTF
TRBJ2-5 | TRBV6-2/TRBV6-3 | . | TRBD1 | TGTGCCAGCAGCTTGGCCACGGGACAGGGAGCGGAGACCCAGTACTTC | CASSLATGQGAETQYF
TRBJ1-5 | TRBV2 | . | . | TGTGCCAGCGGCAGACAGTACGTGGGGCAGCCCCAGCATTTT | CASGRQYVGQPQHF
TRBJ2-5 | TRBV27 | many | . | TGTGCCAGCAGTTCCGACCTAGCGTACCAAGAGACCCAGTACTTC | CASSSDLAYQETQYF
TRBJ1-5 | TRBV5-1 | . | . | TGCGCCAGCAGCATTGATAGCAATCAGCCCCAGCATTTT | CASSIDSNQPQHF
TRBJ2-5 | TRBV2 | many | . | TGTGCCAGCAGTGAAATGGACCGGGAGACCCAGTACTTC | CASSEMDRETQYF
TRBJ2-5 | TRBV5-1 | once | TRBD2 | TGCGCCAGCAGCTTGGCCATCCTAGCGGGAGATGTGGTGGAGACCCAGTACTTC | CASSLAILAGDVVETQYF
TRBJ1-5 | TRBV29-1 | . | . | TGCAGCGTTGAAGGGGGCGAAAATCAGCCCCAGCATTTT | CSVEGGENQPQHF
TRBJ1-1 | TRBV3-1 | many | TRBD1 | TGTGCCAGCAGTCAGGGGGACACTGAAGCTTTCTTT | CASSQGDTEAFF
TRBJ2-5 | TRBV2 | few | . | TGTGCCAGCAGTTACAGTAGCCCTCGGGGAGAGACCCAGTACTTC | CASSYSSPRGETQYF
TRBJ1-5 | TRBV20-1 | . | . | TGCAGTGCTAGTCTCGCGGAAGGACAGCCCCAGCATTTT | CSASLAEGQPQHF
TRBJ2-5 | TRBV20-1 | . | TRBD1 | TGCAGTGCTAGCCACGGGACAGGGGGCGGAGAGACCCAGTACTTC | CSASHGTGGGETQYF
TRBJ1-3 | TRBV12-3/TRBV12-4 | . | . | TGTGCCAGCACTACCAGGGAATCTGGAAACACCATATATTTT | CASTTRESGNTIYF
TRBJ1-1 | TRBV29-1 | many | TRBD1 | TGCAGCGTCGGAGGAGACAGGGGGTCGGCTTTCTTT | CSVGGDRGSAFF
TRBJ2-5 | TRBV5-1 | many | TRBD1 | TGCGCCAGCAGCGGAACGACAGGGGTACTTCGTGAGACCCAGTACTTC | CASSGTTGVLRETQYF
TRBJ2-7 | TRBV6-1 | once | . | TGTGCCAGCAGCCCGGTACAGGGAGCCTACGAGCAGTGCTTC | CASSPVQGAYEQCF
TRBJ2-5 | TRBV12-3/TRBV12-4 | many | . | TGTGCCAGCAGTTTCGAGGGACACAAAGAGACCCAGTACTTC | CASSFEGHKETQYF
TRBJ1-2 | TRBV6-5 | many | TRBD1 | TGTGCCAGCAGTTACCAGGGACAGGGTGTCCCTGGCTACACCTTC | CASSYQGQGVPGYTF
TRBJ1-1 | TRBV7-9 | . | TRBD1 | TGTGCCAGCAGCCTCCTGACAGGGTTTAACACTGAAGCTTTCTTT | CASSLLTGFNTEAFF
TRBJ2-7 | TRBV3-1 | few | TRBD2 | TGTGCCAGCAGCCAAAAGACTAGCGAAACCTACGAGCAGTACTTC | CASSQKTSETYEQYF
TRBJ2-5 | TRBV3-1 | few | . | TGTGCCAGCAGCCAAACTACAGAGACCCAGTACTTC | CASSQTTETQYF
TRBJ1-1 | TRBV29-1 | many | . | TGCAGCGCCGGAAGCAGGGGCACTGAAGCTTTCTTT | CSAGSRGTEAFF
TRBJ2-7 | TRBV30 | few | . | TGTGCCTGGAGTGGGACATCCTACGAGCAGTACTTC | CAWSGTSYEQYF
TRBJ1-2 | TRBV6-1 | many | . | TGTGCCAGCCGTGGAGAGAGGGGCTACACCTTC | CASRGERGYTF
TRBJ2-5 | TRBV2 | many | . | TGTGCCAGCATATGGCAGGGCCAAGAGACCCAGTACTTC | CASIWQGQETQYF
TRBJ1-1 | TRBV30 | few | . | TGTGCCTGGACCCCAGAGGGTTATAACACTGAAGCTTTCTTT | CAWTPEGYNTEAFF
TRBJ2-2 | TRBV28 | few | TRBD2 | TGTGCCAGCAGTTTTTCGGCTAGCGGGAGGGGTTACACCGAGGAGCTGTTTTTT | CASSFSASGRGYTEELFF
TRBJ2-7 | TRBV20-1 | many | TRBD2 | TGCAGTGCTAGCAGGACTAGCGGGATTTACGAGCAGTACTTC | CSASRTSGIYEQYF
TRBJ1-5 | TRBV12-3/TRBV12-4 | many | . | TGTGCCAGCAGTGGGGTTAGCAATCAGCCCCAGCATTTT | CASSGVSNQPQHF
TRBJ1-5 | TRBV6-1 | many | TRBD1 | TGTGCCAGCAGTGGGACTACAGGGGGAGATCAGCCCCAGCATTTT | CASSGTTGGDQPQHF
TRBJ2-7 | TRBV6-1 | many | . | TGTGCCAGCGCGGGCGGCGGGTACGAGCAGTACTTC | CASAGGGYEQYF
TRBJ1-2 | TRBV5-1 | many | TRBD1 | TGCGCCAGCAGCTCACTCCCGGGACAGGGAGGGGAAAACTATGGCTACACCTTC | CASSSLPGQGGENYGYTF